A single sample gave rise to the 17 T cell receptor beta chains below, sequenced in a study of shared clonotypes between healthy human individuals. Clones were sequenced by immunoSEQ multiplex PCR, and TCRdb holds only the in-frame ones, with some missing. The table includes approximately 1.5 million clones, nearly 99% detected once. Sequencing was carried out using naive CD4+ T cells sorted from blood. Indicated subset: CD45RA+ positively selected. The receptors stem from a man aged 25-40 years in good health.

This chain connects TRBV9 to TRBJ2-1, with 7 bases aligning to TRBD2. The CDR3 is 14 amino acids. Germline assignment: CDR1 SGDLS and CDR2 YYNGEE. The J segment lost 4 bases and the V segment lost 4 bases, leaving 5 bases of the junction unmatched. The CDR3 here is CASSTRTSYNEQFF. The CDR3 bases are TGTGCCAGCAGCACCAGGACTAGTTACAATGAGCAGTTCTTC.

V gene TRBV5-1 combines with J gene TRBJ2-1, with TRBD2 matching 8 bases. V lost 3 bases and J lost 7; bases outside the gene matches: 12. The CDR3 runs 16 residues. Germline CDR1 reads SGHRS; CDR2 reads YFSETQ. CDR3 loop: CASSSPGRAPTNEQFF. Written as DNA, the CDR3 is TGCGCCAGCAGCTCACCCGGGAGGGCCCCCACGAATGAGCAGTTCTTC.

The genes are TRBV7-9 and TRBJ1-3, with 8 bases matching TRBD1. This CDR3 is 14 amino acids long. Unmatched junction bases numbered 4, after V lost 5 bases and J lost 4 bases. Germline V gene sequence: CDR1 SEHNR, CDR2 FQNEAQ (reference sequence). CDR3 sequence: CASSRTGRGNTIYF. CDR3 DNA sequence: TGTGCCAGCAGCCGGACAGGGCGAGGAAACACCATATATTTT. Drawing the rest from reference TRBV7-9 and TRBJ1-3, the complete variable domain is DTGVSQNPRHKITKRGQNVTFRCDPISEHNRLYWYRQTLGQGPEFLTYFQNEAQLEKSRLLSDRFSAERPKGSFSTLEIQRTEQGDSAMYLCASSRTGRGNTIYFGEGSWLTVV.

The rearrangement joins TRBV25-1 to TRBJ2-7; 7 positions agree with TRBD1. In germline, CDR1 is MGHDK, CDR2 SYGVNS. The V gene end was trimmed by 5 bases and the J gene end by 2 bases; junction bases not matched to a gene: 6. This CDR3 is built from 14 residues. The CDR3 sequence: CASSIRTGPYEQYF. CDR3 coding DNA: TGTGCCAGCAGTATCCGGACAGGTCCCTACGAGCAGTACTTC.

A remark on this clone: Within the sample, other DNA sequences also encode this same CDR3. The chain couples TRBV5-1 to TRBJ2-7; D is possibly TRBD1 (6 bases). Trimming stripped 4 bases from V and 3 bases from J, with 14 bases between. The CDR3 sequence is 14 residues long. From germline, CDR1 is SGHRS and CDR2 YFSETQ. The CDR3 sequence: CASSPGTPFYEQYF. CDR3 coding DNA: TGCGCCAGCAGCCCCGGGACACCATTCTACGAGCAGTACTTC. Combining the CDR3 with reference TRBV5-1 and TRBJ2-7 gives the whole variable domain KAGVTQTPRYLIKTRGQQVTLSCSPISGHRSVSWYQQTPGQGLQFLFEYFSETQRNKGNFPGRFSGRQFSNSRSEMNVSTLELGDSALYLCASSPGTPFYEQYFGPGTRLTVT.

The J gene is TRBJ2-1, the V gene TRBV15, with D possibly being TRBD2 (6 bases). Trimming cost V 1 base and J 3 bases, with 25 bases left between them. The CDR3 is made up of 20 amino acids. Germline V CDR1 and CDR2: LNHNV, YYDKDF (reference sequence). The CDR3 region is CATSRVAKGSSGSFYNEQFF. The CDR3 coding sequence is TGTGCCACCAGCAGAGTGGCCAAAGGGAGTAGCGGCTCCTTCTACAATGAGCAGTTCTTC.

The chain is built from TRBV27 and TRBJ2-5; 7 nucleotides line up with TRBD1. From germline, CDR1 is MNHEY and CDR2 SMNVEV (reference sequence). This CDR3 spans 15 amino acids. Losses at the gene ends were 5 bases for V and 1 base for J; bases not matched to a gene: 7. In DNA form, the CDR3 reads TGTGCCAGCAGTCGCTTCCAGGGGGTCCAAGAGACCCAGTACTTC. Amino acids: CASSRFQGVQETQYF.

The genes are TRBV9 and TRBJ2-6, with D possibly matching TRBD1 (5 bases). V dropped 3 bases and J dropped 0 bases, with 13 bases sitting between them. Germline V lookup: CDR1 SGDLS, CDR2 YYNGEE. The CDR3 is 17 amino acids. The CDR3: CASSGPAGISGANVLTF. The CDR3, as DNA: TGTGCCAGCAGCGGACCAGCAGGGATCTCTGGGGCCAACGTCCTGACTTTC.

The chain combines TRBV5-6 with TRBJ2-7, with D possibly TRBD2 on 5 matching bases. V was pared by 2 bases and J by 2 bases, with 14 bases between. Germline V CDR1 and CDR2: SGHDT, YYEEEE. The CDR3 is 15 amino acids. CDR3 in amino acids: CASSLGGDKTYEQYF. The CDR3 nucleotides read TGTGCCAGCAGCTTAGGAGGAGACAAAACCTACGAGCAGTACTTC.

This sequence joins TRBV11-2 and TRBJ2-5, with 7 nucleotides matching TRBD2. The CDR3 runs 15 residues. The germline V gene has CDR1 SGHAT and CDR2 FQNNGV. Trimming removed 5 bases from V and 1 base from J; junction bases left unmatched: 7. DNA of the CDR3: TGTGCCAGCAGCCCCGGGGGGAGGGGCCAAGAGACCCAGTACTTC. As protein: CASSPGGRGQETQYF.

V gene TRBV6-6 combines with J gene TRBJ1-2; 9 nucleotides align to TRBD1. V lost 5 bases, J lost 3 bases, and 10 bases stayed unmatched. The CDR3 is 16 amino acids. Germline V gives CDR1 MNHNY, CDR2 SVGAGI (reference sequence). The CDR3 nucleotides read TGTGCCAGCAGTCCCCCGGACAGGGGATCGGACTATGGCTACACCTTC. It is translated as CASSPPDRGSDYGYTF.

This rearrangement joins TRBV11-2 to TRBJ2-2; 8 bases agree with TRBD1. V lost 6 bases and J lost 3; bases outside the gene matches: 3. The CDR3 spans 14 residues. Germline values: CDR1 SGHAT, CDR2 FQNNGV. The CDR3 spells CASRLDRDTGELFF. CDR3 DNA: TGTGCCAGCAGATTGGACAGGGACACCGGGGAGCTGTTTTTT.

The chain combines TRBV18 with TRBJ1-5; the D is unclear. This CDR3 region has 15 residues. Germline CDR1 KGHSH, CDR2 LQKENI. V shed 3 bases and J shed 3 bases, with 12 bases lying between them. This chain's CDR3 is CASSPQDGYNQPQHF. The CDR3 nucleotides are TGTGCCAGCTCACCCCAGGACGGATACAATCAGCCCCAGCATTTT. The full variable domain, in which reference TRBV18 and TRBJ1-5 provide the parts outside the CDR3, is NAGVMQNPRHLVRRRGQEARLRCSPMKGHSHVYWYRQLPEEGLKFMVYLQKENIIDESGMPKERFSAEFPKEGPSILRIQQVVRGDSAAYFCASSPQDGYNQPQHFGDGTRLSIL.

This chain joins TRBV6-6 and TRBJ1-2; TRBD1 is a possible D gene (5 bases). V lost 6 bases to trimming and J lost 0 bases, with 11 bases between them. The CDR3 consists of 14 residues. CDR1 and CDR2 from the germline V gene are MNHNY and SVGAGI (reference sequence). In nucleotides, the CDR3 is TGTGCCAGCAGGTCACAGGTAGCTAACTATGGCTACACCTTC. This translates into CASRSQVANYGYTF.

This chain joins TRBV19 and TRBJ2-2; 7 positions agree with TRBD2. The CDR3 is 14 residues long. Germline V gene data show CDR1 as LNHDA and CDR2 as SQIVND (reference sequence). V was clipped by 10 bases and J by 2 bases; unmatched bases: 7. This CDR3 is CATRGLVNTGELFF. In DNA, the CDR3 is TGTGCCACCCGCGGACTAGTTAACACCGGGGAGCTGTTTTTT.

This sequence joins TRBV7-9 and TRBJ1-4, with D perhaps matching TRBD1 (5 bases). Germline V gene sequence: CDR1 SEHNR, CDR2 FQNEAQ (reference sequence). Deletions cut 6 bases from V and 0 bases from J, with 14 bases between. The CDR3 extends over 16 amino acids. The CDR3 here is CASSTGSYSTNEKLFF. The DNA for the CDR3 is TGTGCCAGCAGTACAGGTTCCTACTCAACTAATGAAAAACTGTTTTTT.

This chain connects TRBV30 to TRBJ2-3, with a possible D match to TRBD2 (5 bases). The CDR3 runs 11 residues. Per the germline V gene, CDR1 is GTSNPN and CDR2 is SVGIG (reference sequence). The V end lost 4 bases, the J end lost 7 bases, and 9 bases lay between the germline ends. CDR3: CAWTTGNTQYF. In nucleotides, the CDR3 is TGTGCCTGGACAACGGGAAATACGCAGTATTTT.